The rows below give T cell receptor beta chains drawn from one sample of a study of T cells in localized non-small cell lung cancer. Clones were read by immunoSEQ multiplex PCR, and TCRdb kept only the in-frame ones, dropping some. This table holds about 57,000 clones, roughly nine tenths found once. The sample consisted of peripheral blood, taken before any cancer treatment. The receptors stem from a man between 40 and 75 years old with stage I lung adenocarcinoma. CDR3s include the opening cysteine and the closing phenylalanine or tryptophan.

V: TRBV28; J: TRBJ2-7; CDR3: CASSLGISYEQYF
V: TRBV4-2; J: TRBJ2-5; CDR3: CASSHSTSGEETQYF
V: TRBV12-5; J: TRBJ2-7; CDR3: CASAFGDRAYHDEQYF
V: TRBV28; J: TRBJ2-5; CDR3: CASSHPSPGLAGGKETQYF
V: TRBV9; J: TRBJ2-1; CDR3: CASSHGTSGSAYNEQFF
V: TRBV18; J: TRBJ2-3; CDR3: CASSPGELGDADTQYF
V: TRBV6-4; J: TRBJ2-6; CDR3: CASSPGGLSGANVLTF
V: TRBV4-1; J: TRBJ2-1; CDR3: CASSLRGQGAAVEQFF
V: TRBV4-1; J: TRBJ1-2; CDR3: CASSQERTGGATYTF
V: TRBV28; J: TRBJ1-5; CDR3: CASSFGGQPQHF
V: TRBV28; J: TRBJ1-5; CDR3: CASSSLQGRYSNQPQHF
V: TRBV19; J: TRBJ2-7; CDR3: CASSATDSYEQYF
V: TRBV4-1; J: TRBJ2-1; CDR3: CASSQVLGTSGFRQFF
V: TRBV12-1; J: TRBJ2-5; CDR3: CASSTPPGGRDETQYF
V: TRBV14; J: TRBJ2-1; CDR3: CASSQSSTNYVDEQFF
V: TRBV7-9; J: TRBJ2-2; CDR3: CASSLDPPQTGAGELFF
V: TRBV18; J: TRBJ1-1; CDR3: CASSLSGRGGTEAFF
V: TRBV4-1; J: TRBJ2-3; CDR3: CASSQAGRTDTQYF
V: TRBV5-1; J: TRBJ2-2; CDR3: CASRRDSETTLGELFF
V: TRBV6-1; J: TRBJ2-2; CDR3: CASRGSGELFF
V: TRBV18; J: TRBJ1-4; CDR3: CASFQGLSEKLFF
V: TRBV19; J: TRBJ2-1; CDR3: CASSIRDGTYNEQFF
V: TRBV4-2; J: TRBJ1-4; CDR3: CASSQAERINEKLFF
V: TRBV5-4; J: TRBJ1-5; CDR3: CASSLISGPQHF
V: TRBV5-1; J: TRBJ2-1; CDR3: CASIPGLAGRTGYNEQFF
V: TRBV28; J: TRBJ2-5; CDR3: CASKWWETQYF
V: TRBV6-4; J: TRBJ2-3; CDR3: CASSDSDTDTQYF
V: TRBV30; J: TRBJ1-5; CDR3: CASSVGNQPQHF
V: TRBV7-3; J: TRBJ1-5; CDR3: CASSLAGQGIQPQHF
V: TRBV4-3; J: TRBJ2-3; CDR3: CASSPVLDATSTDTQYF
V: TRBV7-2; J: TRBJ1-2; CDR3: CASSHTSYGYTF
V: TRBV10-3; J: TRBJ1-2; CDR3: CAISDGGFYGYTF
V: TRBV6-6; J: TRBJ1-3; CDR3: CASSYSNGGNTIYF
V: TRBV28; J: TRBJ1-1; CDR3: CASSLGGGTEAFF
V: TRBV30; J: TRBJ1-2; CDR3: CAWSPTGGGYTF
V: TRBV20-1; J: TRBJ2-1; CDR3: CSALGLIRFF
V: TRBV28; J: TRBJ2-7; CDR3: CASSPRKAQSSYEQYF
V: TRBV5-1; J: TRBJ2-1; CDR3: CASRRPGENNEQFF
V: TRBV9; J: TRBJ2-2; CDR3: CASSPSRRNTGELFF
V: TRBV27; J: TRBJ2-7; CDR3: CASSSTTSGTGEQYF
V: TRBV19; J: TRBJ1-2; CDR3: CASSIVGSTTLYGYTF
V: TRBV10-3; J: TRBJ1-1; CDR3: CAIYPGGNTEAFF
V: TRBV19; J: TRBJ2-3; CDR3: CASSSQGGFTDTQYF
V: TRBV5-6; J: TRBJ2-7; CDR3: CASSFPLRYEQYF
V: TRBV6-1; J: TRBJ2-2; CDR3: CASSARLSENYKGELFF
V: TRBV9; J: TRBJ1-3; CDR3: CASSVGTIAGNTIYF
V: TRBV2; J: TRBJ1-4; CDR3: CASSDPRTGVYEKLFF